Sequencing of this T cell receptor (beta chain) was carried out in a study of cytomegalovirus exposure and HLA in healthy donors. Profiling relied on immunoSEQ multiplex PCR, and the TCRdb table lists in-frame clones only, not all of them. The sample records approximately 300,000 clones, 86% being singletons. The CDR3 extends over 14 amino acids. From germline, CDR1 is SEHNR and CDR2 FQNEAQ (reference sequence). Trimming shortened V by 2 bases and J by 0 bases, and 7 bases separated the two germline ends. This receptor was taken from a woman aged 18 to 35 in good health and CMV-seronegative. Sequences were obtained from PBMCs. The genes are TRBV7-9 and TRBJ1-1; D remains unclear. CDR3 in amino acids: CASSLSGVNTEAFF. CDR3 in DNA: TGTGCCAGCAGCTTATCCGGGGTGAACACTGAAGCTTTCTTT. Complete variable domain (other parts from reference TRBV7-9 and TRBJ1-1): DTGVSQNPRHKITKRGQNVTFRCDPISEHNRLYWYRQTLGQGPEFLTYFQNEAQLEKSRLLSDRFSAERPKGSFSTLEIQRTEQGDSAMYLCASSLSGVNTEAFFGQGTRLTVV.